The 32 T cell receptor beta chains in this list originate from one sample, sequenced in a study of blood T cell repertoires in COVID-19. Measured with immunoSEQ multiplex PCR; TCRdb has only the in-frame clones, and not every one. The sample gives roughly 73,000 clones, roughly 79% of which show up once; about 21% is in the top ten. The sequenced sample was peripheral blood. Receptors originate from a man between 65 and 85 years old with acute or convalescent COVID-19.

CDR3 sequence reads: CASSRQFDQPQHF. DNA for the CDR3: TGTGCCAGCAGCCGCCAGTTTGATCAGCCCCAGCATTTT. This chain links TRBV14 with TRBJ1-5; the D is unclear. There are 13 residues in the CDR3. Germline loops: CDR1 SGHDN, CDR2 FVKESK. Trimming pared 4 bases from V and 5 bases from J, leaving 9 bases between.

The chain couples TRBV7-3 to TRBJ2-5; 10 bases align to TRBD2. The CDR3 loop spans 15 amino acids. Germline V CDR1 and CDR2: SGHTA, FQGTGA. The V segment lost 2 bases and the J segment 5 bases; nucleotides outside the gene matches: 5. CDR3 region: CASSLVAGGLETQYF. CDR3 DNA sequence: TGTGCCAGCAGCTTAGTAGCGGGAGGATTGGAGACCCAGTACTTC.

This clone appeared once. The CDR3 coding sequence is TGTGCCAGCAGCTTACTCTCCGAAAAACTGTTTTTT. Protein: CASSLLSEKLFF. The chain is built from TRBV7-9 and TRBJ1-4; D gene ambiguous. The germline V gene has CDR1 SEHNR and CDR2 FQNEAQ (reference sequence). The CDR3 contains 12 residues. V dropped 2 bases and J dropped 8 bases, with 6 bases sitting between them. The complete variable domain, with remaining parts taken from reference TRBV7-9 and TRBJ1-4, reads DTGVSQNPRHKITKRGQNVTFRCDPISEHNRLYWYRQTLGQGPEFLTYFQNEAQLEKSRLLSDRFSAERPKGSFSTLEIQRTEQGDSAMYLCASSLLSEKLFFGSGTQLSVL.

This clone appeared a single time. This chain connects TRBV28 to TRBJ2-7, with 10 bases that match TRBD2. V dropped 5 bases and J dropped 3; count of bases not matched to a gene: 7. The CDR3 consists of 15 residues. Per germline, CDR1 MDHEN and CDR2 SYDVKM. CDR3 sequence reads: CASSGRTSGSYEQYF. For the CDR3, the DNA is TGTGCCAGCAGTGGGCGGACTAGCGGCAGCTACGAGCAGTACTTC.

V and J are TRBV24-1 and TRBJ1-5; D is perhaps TRBD1 (5 bases). This CDR3 contains 13 residues. CDR1 and CDR2 (germline): KGHDR, SFDVKD. V lost 9 bases and J 4 bases, leaving 12 bases between the germline ends. Here the CDR3 reads CATSWGDNQPQHF. The CDR3 region has the DNA TGTGCCACCTCGTGGGGGGATAATCAGCCCCAGCATTTT.

The genes are TRBV3-1 (or the pseudogene TRBV3-2) and TRBJ1-4, with D tentatively TRBD1 (5 bases). Looked up from germline, CDR1 is LGHDT and CDR2 is YNNKEL (reference sequence). The CDR3 extends over 19 amino acids. V lost 0 bases, J lost 11 bases, and 28 bases lay in between. The CDR3 loop is CASSQDLPQSGISGGKLFF. CDR3 in DNA: TGTGCCAGCAGCCAAGACTTACCTCAATCAGGGATTTCGGGGGGGAAACTGTTTTTT.

The chain links TRBV7-2 to TRBJ2-1; 10 bases are shared with TRBD2. The CDR3 covers 15 residues. With V trimmed by 5 bases and J by 2 bases, 3 bases remained unmatched. Germline V CDR1 and CDR2: SGHTA, FQGNSA. CDR3 bases: TGTGCCAGCAGCACGGGACTAGCGCCCTACAATGAGCAGTTCTTC. It is translated as CASSTGLAPYNEQFF.

The chain employs TRBV28 and TRBJ2-1; 9 bases match TRBD2. Germline V gives CDR1 MDHEN, CDR2 SYDVKM. The length of the CDR3 is 16 residues. The V segment lost 0 bases and the J segment 0 bases; nucleotides outside the gene matches: 0. CDR3 in amino acids: CASSLWREGSYNEQFF. The CDR3 DNA reads TGTGCCAGCAGTTTATGGCGGGAGGGCTCCTACAATGAGCAGTTCTTC.

The V call is TRBV7-9, the J call TRBJ2-5; 8 bases are shared with TRBD1. The CDR3 spans 16 residues. Per germline, CDR1 SEHNR and CDR2 FQNEAQ (reference sequence). With 8 bases clipped from V and 4 bases from J, the junction kept 15 bases outside the gene matches. The CDR3 sequence is CASLPTSFRGRETQYF. CDR3 coding DNA: TGTGCCAGCTTACCAACTAGCTTCAGGGGGCGAGAGACCCAGTACTTC. The complete variable domain, with remaining parts taken from reference TRBV7-9 and TRBJ2-5, reads DTGVSQNPRHKITKRGQNVTFRCDPISEHNRLYWYRQTLGQGPEFLTYFQNEAQLEKSRLLSDRFSAERPKGSFSTLEIQRTEQGDSAMYLCASLPTSFRGRETQYFGPGTRLLVL.

The chain recombines TRBV7-9 with TRBJ2-2; perhaps TRBD2 as D (6 bases). Germline CDR1 and CDR2: SEHNR and FQNEAQ (reference sequence). Trimming stripped 4 bases from V and 3 bases from J, with 15 bases between. This CDR3 has 16 amino acids. CDR3 bases: TGTGCCAGCAGCTCCCTTGGCTGGGGGGACACCGGGGAGCTGTTTTTT. It yields the protein CASSSLGWGDTGELFF.

The chain is built from TRBV4-1 and TRBJ2-1; TRBD2 matches 9 bases. CDR1 MGHRA and CDR2 YSYEKL come from the germline V gene. This CDR3 has 16 amino acids. Trimming removed 0 bases from V and 5 bases from J; junction bases left unmatched: 5. The CDR3 is CASSQEGASGDNEQFF. Written as DNA, the CDR3 is TGCGCCAGCAGCCAAGAAGGGGCTAGCGGGGACAATGAGCAGTTCTTC.

With respect to this clone: An end of the junction does not agree with germline; a read error may underlie this. This rearrangement joins TRBV28 to TRBJ2-5; D is unclear. The CDR3 totals 12 residues. CDR1 is MDHEN and CDR2 is SYDVKM in the germline V gene. The CDR3 DNA reads TGTGCCAGCACCCACCGTAGAGAGGCCCAGTACTTC. Amino acids: CASTHRREAQYF. The whole variable domain, remainder taken from reference TRBV28 and TRBJ2-5, is DVKVTQSSRYLVKRTGEKVFLECVQDMDHENMFWYRQDPGLGLRLIYFSYDVKMKEKGDIPEGYSVSREKKERFSLILESASTNQTSMYLCASTHRREAQYFGPGTRLLVL.

The chain links TRBV27 to TRBJ2-2, with D perhaps matching TRBD1 (6 bases). The CDR3 sequence is 16 residues long. V was trimmed by 1 base and J by 2 bases, leaving 11 bases between them. CDR1 and CDR2 (germline): MNHEY, SMNVEV (reference sequence). Here the CDR3 reads CASSLLGGTNTGELFF. The CDR3 nucleotides read TGTGCCAGCAGTTTATTAGGGGGAACAAACACCGGGGAGCTGTTTTTT.

The rearrangement joins TRBV28 to TRBJ1-1, with 8 bases identical to TRBD1. CDR1 and CDR2 (germline): MDHEN, SYDVKM. After removal of 5 bases from V and 4 bases from J, the junction contained 9 bases not matched to a gene. CDR3 length equals 15 residues. CDR3 sequence: CASSARQGTLTEAFF. The CDR3, as DNA: TGTGCCAGCAGTGCCCGACAGGGGACCCTCACTGAAGCTTTCTTT. Full variable domain (missing parts from reference TRBV28 and TRBJ1-1): DVKVTQSSRYLVKRTGEKVFLECVQDMDHENMFWYRQDPGLGLRLIYFSYDVKMKEKGDIPEGYSVSREKKERFSLILESASTNQTSMYLCASSARQGTLTEAFFGQGTRLTVV.

The gene calls are TRBV28 and TRBJ2-7; 7 bases agree with TRBD1. Germline assignment: CDR1 MDHEN and CDR2 SYDVKM. This CDR3 comprises 15 residues. V shed 4 bases, J shed 4 bases, and the junction held 10 bases outside the gene matches. The DNA for the CDR3 is TGTGCCAGCAGTTGGGACAGTTGGGGCGCATACGAGCAGTACTTC. Translation: CASSWDSWGAYEQYF. Using reference TRBV28 and TRBJ2-7 for the parts outside the CDR3, the full variable domain is DVKVTQSSRYLVKRTGEKVFLECVQDMDHENMFWYRQDPGLGLRLIYFSYDVKMKEKGDIPEGYSVSREKKERFSLILESASTNQTSMYLCASSWDSWGAYEQYFGPGTRLTVT.

This clone was observed at least ten times. The chain joins TRBV7-9 to TRBJ1-2; 8 positions match TRBD1. The CDR3 consists of 13 residues. Germline CDR1 and CDR2: SEHNR and FQNEAQ (reference sequence). Unmatched junction bases numbered 6, after V lost 5 bases and J lost 7 bases. The DNA of the CDR3 is TGTGCCAGCAGCGTAGGGACAGGCCTTGGCTACACCTTC. Translating it yields CASSVGTGLGYTF.

The chain combines TRBV5-8 with TRBJ1-2; 8 bases map to TRBD1. Losses at the gene ends were 4 bases for V and 4 bases for J; bases not matched to a gene: 6. Germline CDR1 and CDR2: SGHTS and YDEGEE. This CDR3 spans 14 amino acids. The CDR3 protein is CASSRTGHIYGYTF. CDR3 sequence (DNA): TGTGCCAGCAGCCGGACAGGGCACATCTATGGCTACACCTTC.

The CDR3 is CASSLGASLSNQPQHF. The CDR3 DNA reads TGTGCCAGCAGTTTAGGGGCCAGCCTGAGCAATCAGCCCCAGCATTTT. The gene calls are TRBV27 and TRBJ1-5, with D possibly being TRBD1 (5 bases). Germline V gives CDR1 MNHEY, CDR2 SMNVEV (reference sequence). V lost 2 bases and J 1 base, leaving 12 bases between the germline ends. The CDR3 contains 16 residues.

The chain links TRBV11-3 to TRBJ2-7; 9 bases line up with TRBD2. Unmatched junction bases numbered 4, after V lost 2 bases and J lost 2 bases. The germline V gene encodes CDR1 SGHNT and CDR2 YENEEA. This CDR3 region has 15 residues. CDR3 loop: CASSLTSGFAYEQYF. As DNA, the CDR3 is TGTGCCAGCAGCTTAACTAGCGGGTTTGCCTACGAGCAGTACTTC.

This clone occurred once. The chain employs TRBV6-1 and TRBJ1-1, with 12 nucleotides matching TRBD1. The CDR3 totals 15 residues. With V trimmed by 6 bases and J by 10 bases, 12 bases remained unmatched. From germline, CDR1 is MNHNS and CDR2 SASEGT. DNA of the CDR3: TGTGCCAGCAGGGGACAGGGGGCACGGCATACCGGAGCTTTCTTT. Its protein product is CASRGQGARHTGAFF.

J is TRBJ1-4 and V is TRBV28, with D possibly being TRBD1 (6 bases). The germline V gene has CDR1 MDHEN and CDR2 SYDVKM. This CDR3 has 14 residues. Trimming shortened V by 6 bases and J by 8 bases, and 16 bases separated the two germline ends. The CDR3 here is CASRQGHSGEKLFF. DNA for the CDR3: TGTGCCAGCAGGCAGGGACACAGTGGGGAAAAACTGTTTTTT.

This sequence joins TRBV27 and TRBJ1-5; possibly TRBD1 for D (6 bases). V was trimmed by 1 base and J by 10 bases, leaving 17 bases between them. The V gene's germline CDR1 is MNHEY and CDR2 SMNVEV (reference sequence). The CDR3 runs to 15 residues. In DNA form, the CDR3 reads TGTGCCAGCAGTTTATTGGGTGAGGGGGGGACACCCCAGCATTTT. This gives the protein CASSLLGEGGTPQHF.

The chain uses TRBV12-3 or TRBV12-4 and TRBJ1-1; weak D call: TRBD1 (5 bases). The CDR3 totals 13 residues. V was shortened by 5 bases and J by 5 bases, with 12 bases between the two germline ends. The CDR3: CASSLLGGTEAFF. The CDR3 bases are TGTGCCAGCAGTCTCCTTGGGGGGACTGAAGCTTTCTTT.

The rearrangement links TRBV27 to TRBJ1-6, with D uncertain. Trimming pared 2 bases from V and 12 bases from J, leaving 11 bases between. Germline CDR1 MNHEY, CDR2 SMNVEV (reference sequence). There are 13 residues in the CDR3. The CDR3 loop reads CASSLEEALPLHF. As DNA, the CDR3 is TGTGCCAGCAGTTTAGAGGAGGCCCTACCCCTCCACTTT.

The chain joins TRBV6-5 to TRBJ1-2; D unclear. Germline assignment: CDR1 MNHEY and CDR2 SVGAGI. Trimming stripped 3 bases from V and 5 bases from J, with 10 bases between. The CDR3 spans 13 residues. CDR3 bases: TGTGCCAGCAGTTATGACGGAGGGTATGGCTACACCTTC. This translates into CASSYDGGYGYTF.

The chain couples TRBV5-4 to TRBJ2-2; D is unresolved. This CDR3 has 14 residues. Germline V gene data show CDR1 as SGHNT and CDR2 as YYREEE (reference sequence). The germline V and J ends were trimmed by 4 bases and 1 base, with 8 bases remaining between them. This CDR3 reads CASSSTLNTGELFF. The CDR3 DNA reads TGTGCCAGCAGCAGCACCCTGAACACCGGGGAGCTGTTTTTT.

The V call is TRBV5-4, the J call TRBJ2-5, with 10 bases that match TRBD1. Germline CDR1 is SGHNT and CDR2 is YYREEE (reference sequence). Trimming removed 3 bases from V and 5 bases from J; junction bases left unmatched: 7. The CDR3 length is 15 residues. The CDR3 nucleotides are TGTGCCAGCAGCTATAGACAGGGGGCGCGGGAGACCCAGTACTTC. Amino acid sequence: CASSYRQGARETQYF.

This chain links TRBV9 with TRBJ1-6; D possibly corresponds to TRBD1 (6 bases). The CDR3 is 13 residues long. Trimming cost V 2 bases and J 9 bases, with 9 bases left between them. Germline CDR1 SGDLS, CDR2 YYNGEE. The CDR3 bases are TGTGCCAGCAGCGTGCCAGGGGCTTCACCCCTCCACTTT. Its protein product is CASSVPGASPLHF.

This clone was observed a single time. Other nucleotide sequences in the sample specify the same CDR3. This CDR3 is CASSLGLAQETQYF. The CDR3 DNA reads TGTGCCAGCAGCTTAGGTCTAGCGCAAGAGACCCAGTACTTC. The V and J genes are TRBV7-9 and TRBJ2-5, with D perhaps matching TRBD2 (6 bases). The V gene's germline CDR1 is SEHNR and CDR2 FQNEAQ (reference sequence). Trimming left V 1 base short and J 2 bases short, with 8 bases between. The CDR3 is 14 amino acids. The entire variable domain, with the rest obtained from reference TRBV7-9 and TRBJ2-5, is as follows: DTGVSQNPRHKITKRGQNVTFRCDPISEHNRLYWYRQTLGQGPEFLTYFQNEAQLEKSRLLSDRFSAERPKGSFSTLEIQRTEQGDSAMYLCASSLGLAQETQYFGPGTRLLVL.

The chain links TRBV10-3 to TRBJ2-1, with 11 bases that match TRBD2. V was clipped by 7 bases and J by 5 bases; unmatched bases: 4. CDR1 is ENHRY, CDR2 SYGVKD, per germline. This CDR3 is built from 14 residues. CDR3 region: CAIKVTSGDNEQFF. CDR3 sequence (DNA): TGTGCCATCAAGGTGACTAGCGGGGACAATGAGCAGTTCTTC.

The V gene is TRBV24-1, the J gene TRBJ1-5; tentative D call: TRBD1 (5 bases). This CDR3 region has 15 residues. The V and J ends lost 6 bases and 1 base respectively, with 12 bases between them. The germline gives CDR1 KGHDR, CDR2 SFDVKD. The CDR3 sequence is CATSRKDKSNQPQHF. The CDR3 nucleotides are TGTGCCACCAGTAGGAAGGACAAGAGCAATCAGCCCCAGCATTTT.

This chain connects TRBV7-8 to TRBJ1-4, with D tentatively TRBD1 (5 bases). The CDR3 spans 17 residues. Trimming left V 1 base short and J 3 bases short, with 15 bases between. Germline assignment: CDR1 SGHVS and CDR2 FQNEAQ. CDR3 in amino acids: CASSLVWGGKANEKLFF. The DNA for the CDR3 is TGTGCCAGCAGCTTAGTCTGGGGGGGGAAGGCTAATGAAAAACTGTTTTTT.